What follows describes a single TCR beta chain. What it binds is unknown. This sample is drawn from a study of CD8 T cells in Susac syndrome. Sequencing of TCR beta was performed on blood CD8+ and CD4+ T cells. Isolation of CD8+ and CD4+ T cells was performed negatively, whereas enrichment of TEMRA cells was done by FACS. The CDR3 consists of 14 residues. Trimming took 6 bases from V and 7 from J, leaving 22 bases between them. In germline, CDR1 is SQVTM, CDR2 ANQGSEA. Regarding the study as a whole: The authors acknowledged that their TCR sequencing and HLA analysis involved a relatively small number of individuals.

Random hexamers primed reverse transcription of 0.5 to 1 ug RNA. By means of immunoSEQ multiplex PCR, TCR beta CDR3 spanning 54 Vbeta and 13 Jbeta underwent amplification. TCRdb re-called the immunoSEQ multiplex PCR reads through MiXCR, storing one row per CDR3 protein. The sample has about 130,000 distinct CDR3 sequences; nearly 95% are singletons. Sample: CD4+ T cells from PBMCs. The chain recombines TRBV29-1 with TRBJ2-7, with D perhaps assigned TRBD1 or TRBD2 (7 bases each). The sequence was obtained from a human donor in good health. The CDR3 coding sequence is TGCAGCGTGGGGGGCGACAGGGAGGGAAGGGAGCAGTACTTC. Protein sequence: CSVGGDREGREQYF.